Each of the 18 T cell receptor beta chains below was sequenced from the same sample in a study of blood T cell repertoires in COVID-19 (dated by TCRdb to the early 2020s). The library was produced with the immunoSEQ multiplex PCR assay. The immuneACCESS repertoire file appears here via TCRdb, limited to in-frame rearrangements. These files lack a portion of the clones; in checked studies, under half of the deficit traces to unresolved V genes, and the cause of the others is not known. Present in this sample are under 300,000 clones, roughly four fifths of which were seen just once. The ten most abundant clones make up roughly 1.9% of the sample. Sequences were obtained from peripheral blood. The receptors come from a young man who had recovered from COVID-19.

The chain uses TRBV9 and TRBJ1-1, with 11 bases matching TRBD1. This CDR3 is 14 amino acids long. Germline lookup yields CDR1 SGDLS and CDR2 YYNGEE. V gave up 4 bases and J gave up 10 bases; unmatched junction bases: 9. The CDR3 DNA follows: TGTGCCAGCAGCTTGGGACAGGGGGGGAGAGTAGCTTTCTTT. This translates into CASSLGQGGRVAFF. Based on the CDR3 plus reference TRBV9 and TRBJ1-1, the full variable domain is DSGVTQTPKHLITATGQRVTLRCSPRSGDLSVYWYQQSLDQGLQFLIQYYNGEERAKGNILERFSAQQFPDLHSELNLSSLELGDSALYFCASSLGQGGRVAFFGQGTRLTVV.

The V and J genes are TRBV5-4 and TRBJ1-2; 9 bases match TRBD1. Germline loops: CDR1 SGHNT, CDR2 YYREEE (reference sequence). The CDR3 runs to 16 residues. V dropped 3 bases and J dropped 4; count of bases not matched to a gene: 10. The CDR3 DNA follows: TGTGCCAGCAGCTCGACAGGGGGTCCCCTCCTCTATGGCTACACCTTC. Translating it yields CASSSTGGPLLYGYTF. Looking up the rest from reference TRBV5-4 and TRBJ1-2 gives the full variable domain: ETGVTQSPTHLIKTRGQQVTLRCSSQSGHNTVSWYQQALGQGPQFIFQYYREEENGRGNFPPRFSGLQFPNYSSELNVNALELDDSALYLCASSSTGGPLLYGYTFGSGTRLTVV.

This clone was seen just once. CDR3: CASSQAGTGPSGNTIYF. CDR3 coding DNA: TGTGCCAGCAGCCAAGCGGGAACGGGCCCCTCTGGAAACACCATATATTTT. V gene TRBV3-1 (or the pseudogene TRBV3-2) combines with J gene TRBJ1-3; D not resolved. The germline gives CDR1 LGHDT, CDR2 YNNKEL (reference sequence). The CDR3 consists of 17 residues. V gave up 1 base and J gave up 0 bases, with 13 bases separating them.

The chain is built from TRBV11-2 and TRBJ1-1; D uncertain. V lost 1 base and J lost 5, with 14 bases in between. The CDR3 runs to 15 residues. Germline CDR1 reads SGHAT; CDR2 reads FQNNGV. As DNA, the CDR3 is TGTGCCAGCAGCTTAGCGATGGGCGGCGGGACTGAAGCTTTCTTT. It specifies CASSLAMGGGTEAFF.

The gene calls are TRBV5-1 and TRBJ2-7; TRBD1 is a possible D gene (6 bases). The germline V and J ends were trimmed by 4 bases and 2 bases, with 13 bases remaining between them. The germline V gene encodes CDR1 SGHRS and CDR2 YFSETQ. CDR3 length: 14 residues. CDR3 residues: CASSGRDKTYEQYF. CDR3 nucleotide sequence: TGCGCCAGCAGCGGCCGGGACAAAACCTACGAGCAGTACTTC.

This chain connects TRBV5-1 to TRBJ1-6; no firm D call. The CDR3 loop spans 15 amino acids. Trimming removed 4 bases at V and 7 bases at J, with 15 bases between. Germline V gene sequence: CDR1 SGHRS, CDR2 YFSETQ. The CDR3, as DNA: TGCGCCAGCAGCCCCGACCCGGGAAGGAATTCACCCCTCCACTTT. Translated, it gives CASSPDPGRNSPLHF.

This clone occurred a few times. The rearrangement uses TRBV5-1 and TRBJ2-3; 8 nucleotides line up with TRBD2. Unmatched junction bases numbered 8, after V lost 5 bases and J lost 0 bases. Germline V gene sequence: CDR1 SGHRS, CDR2 YFSETQ. The CDR3 sequence is 16 residues long. CDR3 sequence (DNA): TGCGCCAGCAGGCGGGAGGCGGGTTTAAGCACAGATACGCAGTATTTT. Encoded protein: CASRREAGLSTDTQYF.

The V gene is TRBV7-2, the J gene TRBJ2-7, with TRBD1 matching 8 bases. The germline gives CDR1 SGHTA, CDR2 FQGNSA. The CDR3 spans 12 residues. J lost 8 bases, V lost 5 bases, and 5 bases had no gene match. The CDR3 DNA follows: TGTGCCAGCAGCGAAGGGACAGGCAAGCAGTACGTC. It codes for CASSEGTGKQYV.

V usage is TRBV28 and J usage is TRBJ2-1, with D hard to call. CDR1 MDHEN and CDR2 SYDVKM come from the germline V gene. The CDR3 spans 13 residues. V gave up 2 bases and J gave up 15 bases, with 17 bases separating them. CDR3 residues: CASSLRSLYTPFF. In DNA form, the CDR3 reads TGTGCCAGCAGTTTACGCTCATTATACACCCCGTTCTTC.

This rearrangement joins TRBV27 to TRBJ2-3; 9 bases align to TRBD1. CDR1 and CDR2 from the germline V gene are MNHEY and SMNVEV (reference sequence). With V trimmed by 2 bases and J by 5 bases, 8 bases remained unmatched. This CDR3 contains 16 residues. As DNA, the CDR3 is TGTGCCAGCAGTTTACTAGGGACAGGGCAGCTAGATACGCAGTATTTT. Translated: CASSLLGTGQLDTQYF.

Here the CDR3 DNA reads TGTGCCAGCTCACCACCATCACAGCAGAACACTGAAGCTTTCTTT. Protein product: CASSPPSQQNTEAFF. V is TRBV18 and J is TRBJ1-1; D is unresolved. Germline loops: CDR1 KGHSH, CDR2 LQKENI. The CDR3 covers 15 residues. V lost 0 bases, J lost 1 base, and 9 bases lay in between.

The CDR3 sequence is CASSHPPRTGGADIQYF. In DNA form, the CDR3 reads TGTGCCAGCAGCCACCCTCCGCGGACAGGGGGCGCTGACATTCAGTACTTC. The rearrangement links TRBV7-9 to TRBJ2-4; 11 nucleotides line up with TRBD1. The CDR3 runs to 17 residues. V dropped 5 bases and J dropped 8; count of bases not matched to a gene: 14. CDR1 is SEHNR, CDR2 FQNEAQ, per germline (reference sequence).

The chain recombines TRBV2 with TRBJ2-1; 9 bases map to TRBD2. Germline values: CDR1 SNHLY, CDR2 FYNNEI. Unmatched junction bases numbered 9, after V lost 8 bases and J lost 7 bases. The CDR3 is 14 residues long. The CDR3 sequence: CASGWRGGRNEQFF. The DNA of the CDR3 is TGTGCCAGCGGTTGGCGGGGGGGCAGAAATGAGCAGTTCTTC. The entire variable domain, with the rest obtained from reference TRBV2 and TRBJ2-1, is as follows: EPEVTQTPSHQVTQMGQEVILRCVPISNHLYFYWYRQILGQKVEFLVSFYNNEISEKSEIFDDQFSVERPDGSNFTLKIRSTKLEDSAMYFCASGWRGGRNEQFFGPGTRLTVL.

This clone was counted a few times. The rearrangement joins TRBV25-1 to TRBJ2-2; 8 bases fit TRBD1. In germline, CDR1 is MGHDK, CDR2 SYGVNS. V trimming: 4 bases; J trimming: 4 bases; junction bases outside the gene matches: 2. This CDR3 has 14 amino acids. As DNA, the CDR3 is TGTGCCAGCAGTGGGACAGGGAGCACCGGGGAGCTGTTTTTT. Translation: CASSGTGSTGELFF.

This clone was recorded a few times. The rearrangement joins TRBV2 to TRBJ2-1; D possibly corresponds to TRBD2 (7 bases). V shed 4 bases and J shed 8 bases, with 18 bases lying between them. Looked up from germline, CDR1 is SNHLY and CDR2 is FYNNEI. CDR3 length equals 15 residues. The CDR3: CASSGGGTGSDEQFF. The DNA of the CDR3 is TGTGCCAGCAGTGGCGGGGGTACAGGGAGCGATGAGCAGTTCTTC.

The V gene is TRBV5-1, the J gene TRBJ1-4; D gene unclear. This CDR3 spans 14 amino acids. The germline V and J ends were trimmed by 5 bases and 8 bases, with 16 bases remaining between them. In germline, CDR1 is SGHRS, CDR2 YFSETQ. The CDR3 coding sequence is TGCGCCAGCAGTTCCAATGGTGCGGGCGAAAAACTGTTTTTT. This translates into CASSSNGAGEKLFF.

A single count supports this clone. The chain links TRBV2 to TRBJ2-2; 11 bases map to TRBD1. Trimming took 10 bases from V and 6 from J; bases not matched to a gene: 7. Germline CDR1 reads SNHLY; CDR2 reads FYNNEI. There are 14 residues in the CDR3. The CDR3 region has the DNA TGTGCCACCGAGGACAGGGGGCTGGCCGGGGAGCTGTTTTTT. As protein: CATEDRGLAGELFF.

The table lists this clone with a count of one. The chain has TRBV7-3 and TRBJ2-2; D perhaps matches TRBD1 (5 bases). This CDR3 is 13 amino acids long. The V and J ends lost 5 bases and 7 bases respectively, with 11 bases between them. Germline assignment: CDR1 SGHTA and CDR2 FQGTGA. The CDR3 bases are TGTGCCAGCAGCACCCAGGGTGACGGGGAGCTGTTTTTT. Protein product: CASSTQGDGELFF.